This passage covers 14 T cell receptor beta chains from one sample sequenced in a study of human T cells and chemical hapten exposure. The time point denotes: healthy volunteer bleed at 2 weeks. Unfractionated whole blood yielded total RNA. MiXCR was run by TCRdb on the RACE reads, yielding one entry per CDR3 protein. The sample has about 46,000 distinct CDR3 sequences, over 3.5% seen once. The sample consisted of whole blood. These TCRs come from a female donor in good health. Some clones in this sample may be carry-over from other donors' samples.

There are many counts of this clonotype. This chain joins TRBV4-3 and TRBJ2-3; 9 positions match TRBD2. This CDR3 region has 16 residues. Germline-derived CDR1 and CDR2 are LGHNA and YSLEER. V lost 0 bases to trimming and J lost 4 bases; unmatched junction nucleotides: 5. The DNA of the CDR3 is TGCGCCAGCAGCCAAGATATAGGCGGGGGGGCAGATACGCAGTATTTT. The encoded protein is CASSQDIGGGADTQYF.

This clonotype showed up many times. This chain uses TRBV12-3 or TRBV12-4 with TRBJ2-2; maybe TRBD2 (6 bases). V lost 6 bases and J 4 bases, leaving 12 bases between the germline ends. The CDR3 runs 14 residues. CDR3 residues: CASRDLALTGELFF. DNA for the CDR3: TGTGCCAGCAGGGATCTAGCGCTCACCGGGGAGCTGTTTTTT.

Ten or more counts support this clonotype. The CDR3 nucleotides are TGTGCCAGCAGCGCGGGACAGGGGGTAGATACGCAGTATTTT. Protein product: CASSAGQGVDTQYF. The genes are TRBV5-5 and TRBJ2-3, with 11 bases that match TRBD1. CDR1 is SGHKS, CDR2 YYEKEE, per germline (reference sequence). The CDR3 extends over 14 amino acids. After removal of 4 bases from V and 5 bases from J, the junction contained 3 bases not matched to a gene.

V usage is TRBV7-9 and J usage is TRBJ2-3; the D is unclear. Trimming took off 3 bases at V and 6 bases at J, with 10 bases between the two ends. Germline CDR1 is SEHNR and CDR2 is FQNEAQ (reference sequence). The CDR3 has 13 amino acids. The CDR3 DNA is TGTGCCAGCAGCTTGGGATCTATCGATACGCAGTATTTT. Its translation is CASSLGSIDTQYF.

Many counts were recorded for this clonotype. The V gene is TRBV6-2 or TRBV6-3, the J gene TRBJ1-1; D gene uncertain. This CDR3 has 17 amino acids. CDR1 MNHEY and CDR2 SVGEGT come from the germline V gene. V was pared by 2 bases and J by 0 bases, with 16 bases between. The CDR3 loop is CASSYPIPGRVNTEAFF. DNA of the CDR3: TGTGCCAGCAGTTACCCAATTCCCGGACGGGTGAACACTGAAGCTTTCTTT.

This clonotype came up many times. CDR3 protein: CATSKTGEPYNEQFF. CDR3 nucleotides: TGTGCCACCAGCAAAACAGGGGAACCCTACAATGAGCAGTTCTTC. The chain joins TRBV15 to TRBJ2-1; TRBD1 agrees at 7 bases. The CDR3 loop spans 15 amino acids. Germline lookup yields CDR1 LNHNV and CDR2 YYDKDF (reference sequence). V was clipped by 4 bases and J by 2 bases; unmatched bases: 5. The full variable domain, with the rest looked up from reference TRBV15 and TRBJ2-1, is DAMVIQNPRYQVTQFGKPVTLSCSQTLNHNVMYWYQQKSSQAPKLLFHYYDKDFNNEADTPDNFQSRRPNTSFCFLDIRSPGLGDTAMYLCATSKTGEPYNEQFFGPGTRLTVL.

This clonotype has at least ten counts. This chain uses TRBV5-1 with TRBJ1-2; unclear D gene. The V end lost 1 base, the J end lost 2 bases, and 9 bases lay between the germline ends. This CDR3 contains 14 residues. The germline CDR1 and CDR2 sequences are SGHRS and YFSETQ. CDR3: CASSLSDGNYGYTF. In nucleotides, the CDR3 is TGCGCCAGCAGCTTGTCCGACGGGAACTATGGCTACACCTTC.

The sample holds many counts of this clonotype. J is TRBJ1-4 and V is TRBV10-3; 8 nucleotides agree with TRBD1. The CDR3 runs 15 residues. The germline CDR1 and CDR2 sequences are ENHRY and SYGVKD. J was trimmed by 7 bases and V by 3 bases; bases with no gene match: 7. The CDR3 loop is CAISDSGQGVEKLFF. CDR3 nucleotides: TGTGCCATCAGTGATTCCGGACAGGGTGTTGAAAAACTGTTTTTT.

This clonotype showed up many times. The chain is built from TRBV4-3 and TRBJ2-3; 7 nucleotides agree with TRBD1. Germline CDR1 and CDR2: LGHNA and YSLEER. The CDR3 spans 17 residues. After removal of 3 bases from V and 4 bases from J, the junction contained 13 bases not matched to a gene. In DNA form, the CDR3 reads TGCGCCAGCAGCCAGATGGGCTCAACAGGGGCCCCAGATACGCAGTATTTT. Its protein is CASSQMGSTGAPDTQYF.

This clonotype was counted ten times or more. The chain employs TRBV12-3 or TRBV12-4 and TRBJ2-7; the D is unclear. The CDR3 consists of 11 residues. V lost 6 bases, J lost 7 bases, and 10 bases lay in between. CDR3 residues: CASSRMGEQYF. The CDR3 nucleotides are TGTGCCAGCAGCCGGATGGGAGAGCAGTACTTC.

This clonotype occurred a few times. The chain links TRBV6-1 to TRBJ2-1; maybe TRBD1 (5 bases). Germline V gene data show CDR1 as MNHNS and CDR2 as SASEGT. V gave up 4 bases and J gave up 4 bases, with 8 bases separating them. This CDR3 is built from 13 residues. The CDR3 is CASSAQEYNEQFF. The CDR3 DNA reads as TGTGCCAGCAGTGCACAGGAGTACAATGAGCAGTTCTTC.

Many counts were recorded for this clonotype. The chain joins TRBV20-1 to TRBJ2-1; unclear D gene. Germline values: CDR1 DFQATT, CDR2 SNEGSKA (reference sequence). Trimming cost V 5 bases and J 0 bases, with 26 bases left between them. This CDR3 is 19 amino acids long. CDR3 region: CSASLGRALGASSYNEQFF. In DNA form, the CDR3 reads TGCAGTGCTTCCCTCGGTAGGGCCCTGGGCGCAAGCTCCTACAATGAGCAGTTCTTC.

J is TRBJ1-1 and V is TRBV3-1, with a tentative D call TRBD1 (6 bases). CDR3 length equals 16 residues. Germline V gives CDR1 LGHDT, CDR2 YNNKEL (reference sequence). Trimming removed 2 bases from V and 6 bases from J, with 19 bases in between. CDR3 protein: CASSQSYRVGVPEAFF. CDR3 sequence (DNA): TGTGCCAGCAGCCAAAGTTACAGGGTAGGTGTGCCTGAAGCTTTCTTT. Drawing the rest from reference TRBV3-1 and TRBJ1-1, the complete variable domain is DTAVSQTPKYLVTQMGNDKSIKCEQNLGHDTMYWYKQDSKKFLKIMFSYNNKELIINETVPNRFSPKSPDKAHLNLHINSLELGDSAVYFCASSQSYRVGVPEAFFGQGTRLTVV.

This clonotype was detected ten times or more. The rearrangement joins TRBV5-8 to TRBJ2-3, with 9 bases lining up with TRBD2. Germline V CDR1 and CDR2: SGHTS, YDEGEE. This CDR3 is 16 amino acids long. V shed 0 bases and J 2 bases; nucleotides not matched to a gene: 4. For the CDR3, the DNA is TGTGCCAGCAGCTTGGGCGTAGCGGGGGCCACAGATACGCAGTATTTT. This codes for CASSLGVAGATDTQYF.